This is a list of T cell receptor beta chains from one sample in a study of OX40 agonist ivuxolimab in advanced cancers. Produced via immunoSEQ multiplex PCR; TCRdb's table is partial and in-frame only. The table includes about 110,000 clones, about nine tenths detected once. This material consisted of CD4+ or CD8+ T cells sorted from blood, taken in a trial of the OX40 agonist ivuxolimab. The source is an adult with an advanced solid tumor such as melanoma, head and neck, liver or kidney cancer. Both conserved end residues are part of each CDR3. A D gene is named only where the DNA matches it firmly. For some rows the clone size is stated as once, few or many, or as a class when expanded; others skip it.

abundance: NA
len: 12
j_gene: TRBJ2-1
v_gene: TRBV10-3
d_gene: NA
CDR3nt: TGTGCCATCAGGGGAAGAGAGGATGAGCAGTTCTTC
CDR3aa: CAIRGREDEQFF

abundance: NA
len: 16
j_gene: TRBJ1-6
v_gene: TRBV18
d_gene: TRBD1
CDR3nt: TGTGCCAGCTCACCGACAGGGGCCTCCCCCAGGGGGGCCCTCCACTTT
CDR3aa: CASSPTGASPRGALHF

abundance: NA
len: 14
j_gene: TRBJ1-4
v_gene: TRBV18
d_gene: NA
CDR3nt: TGTGCCAGCTCACCACCGAGTTTACCTGAGGGACTGTTTTTT
CDR3aa: CASSPPSLPEGLFF

abundance: NA
len: 14
j_gene: TRBJ1-2
v_gene: TRBV10-3
d_gene: NA
CDR3nt: TGTGCCATCAGGTTGGCCACTTCTTCATATGGCTACACCTTC
CDR3aa: CAIRLATSSYGYTF

abundance: NA
len: 14
j_gene: TRBJ1-5
v_gene: TRBV10-1
d_gene: NA
CDR3nt: TGCGCCAGCAGTGAAGGGAGATGGGATCAGCCCCAGCATTTT
CDR3aa: CASSEGRWDQPQHF

abundance: NA
len: 14
j_gene: TRBJ2-7
v_gene: TRBV7-2
d_gene: NA
CDR3nt: TGTGCCAGCAGCCCGACTCTAGTGGGCCCCTCGCAGTACTTC
CDR3aa: CASSPTLVGPSQYF

abundance: NA
len: 14
j_gene: TRBJ2-5
v_gene: TRBV11-2
d_gene: NA
CDR3nt: TGTGCCAGCAGCCCCCGGACTGTAAAAGAGACCCAGTACTTC
CDR3aa: CASSPRTVKETQYF

abundance: NA
len: 11
j_gene: TRBJ2-7
v_gene: TRBV5-1
d_gene: NA
CDR3nt: TGCGCCAGCAGCTTGGATTACGAGCAGTACTTC
CDR3aa: CASSLDYEQYF

abundance: NA
len: 11
j_gene: TRBJ2-7
v_gene: TRBV28
d_gene: NA
CDR3nt: TGTGCCAGCAGGACAGATTACGAGCAGTACTTC
CDR3aa: CASRTDYEQYF

abundance: NA
len: 11
j_gene: TRBJ1-2
v_gene: TRBV28
d_gene: NA
CDR3nt: TGTGCCGCCATGGGGAGTTATGGCTACACCTTC
CDR3aa: CAAMGSYGYTF

abundance: once
len: 17
j_gene: TRBJ2-1
v_gene: TRBV18
d_gene: NA
CDR3nt: TGTGCCAGCTCACCTCCAAAGATACTCTCCCGATACAATGAGCAGTTCTTC
CDR3aa: CASSPPKILSRYNEQFF

abundance: NA
len: 14
j_gene: TRBJ1-2
v_gene: TRBV28
d_gene: NA
CDR3nt: TGTGCCAGCAGTTTATCCGGGACCCCCAGGGGCTACACCTTC
CDR3aa: CASSLSGTPRGYTF

abundance: NA
len: 14
j_gene: TRBJ1-4
v_gene: TRBV9
d_gene: TRBD1
CDR3nt: TGTGCCAGCAGCTCGGGACAGGGAGGAGAAAAACTGTTTTTT
CDR3aa: CASSSGQGGEKLFF

abundance: NA
len: 15
j_gene: TRBJ1-5
v_gene: TRBV2
d_gene: NA
CDR3nt: TGTGCCAGCAGTGAACGCAGGGATGGCAATCAGCCCCAGCATTTT
CDR3aa: CASSERRDGNQPQHF

abundance: NA
len: 15
j_gene: TRBJ2-7
v_gene: TRBV27
d_gene: NA
CDR3nt: TGTGCCAGCAGTTCCCCCCCGGTCCGAGGGTCCGAGCAGTACTTC
CDR3aa: CASSSPPVRGSEQYF

abundance: NA
len: 12
j_gene: TRBJ1-1
v_gene: TRBV29-1
d_gene: NA
CDR3nt: TGCAGCGTTGACGGGCGAGGGAATGAAGCTTTCTTT
CDR3aa: CSVDGRGNEAFF

abundance: NA
len: 14
j_gene: TRBJ2-3
v_gene: TRBV19
d_gene: NA
CDR3nt: TGTGCCAGTAGTATAAGCGTCTCCACAGATACGCAGTATTTT
CDR3aa: CASSISVSTDTQYF

abundance: NA
len: 15
j_gene: TRBJ1-1
v_gene: TRBV6-5
d_gene: NA
CDR3nt: TGTGCCAGCAGTCTGGGCGGGGGTTTTCAAACAGGGGCTTTCTTT
CDR3aa: CASSLGGGFQTGAFF

abundance: NA
len: 15
j_gene: TRBJ1-4
v_gene: TRBV6-5
d_gene: NA
CDR3nt: TGTGCCAGCAGTTACTCCGGGACCTTGGCGGAAAAACTGTTTTTT
CDR3aa: CASSYSGTLAEKLFF

abundance: NA
len: 15
j_gene: TRBJ2-3
v_gene: TRBV11-3
d_gene: NA
CDR3nt: TGTGCCAGCAGCTTACTGGGGGGGCGCACAGATACGCAGTATTTT
CDR3aa: CASSLLGGRTDTQYF

abundance: NA
len: 14
j_gene: TRBJ2-2
v_gene: TRBV11-3
d_gene: TRBD1
CDR3nt: TGTGCCAGCAGCCTTGACAGGGTGGCCGGGGAGCTGTTTTTT
CDR3aa: CASSLDRVAGELFF

abundance: NA
len: 13
j_gene: TRBJ1-2
v_gene: TRBV19
d_gene: NA
CDR3nt: TGTGCCAGTACGGAGGGGCATCGGGAAGGCTACACCTTC
CDR3aa: CASTEGHREGYTF

abundance: NA
len: 15
j_gene: TRBJ1-6
v_gene: TRBV6-1
d_gene: TRBD1
CDR3nt: TGTGCCAGCAGAGCCGCCGACAGGGCCAATTCACCCCTCCACTTT
CDR3aa: CASRAADRANSPLHF

abundance: NA
len: 12
j_gene: TRBJ1-5
v_gene: TRBV6-5
d_gene: NA
CDR3nt: TGTGCCAGCAGGGAAGGCGATCAGCCCCAGCATTTT
CDR3aa: CASREGDQPQHF

abundance: NA
len: 19
j_gene: TRBJ2-7
v_gene: TRBV7-3
d_gene: NA
CDR3nt: TGTGCCAGCAGCTTAATCCCCGGCCGAGTGTGGCCCATCTCCTACGAGCAGTACTTC
CDR3aa: CASSLIPGRVWPISYEQYF

abundance: once
len: 14
j_gene: TRBJ1-2
v_gene: TRBV5-4
d_gene: NA
CDR3nt: TGTGCCAGCAGCTTACAGCAGGGGTTGGAAGGCTACACCTTC
CDR3aa: CASSLQQGLEGYTF

abundance: NA
len: 14
j_gene: TRBJ2-7
v_gene: TRBV30
d_gene: NA
CDR3nt: TGTGCCTGGAGTGACGGGGGGCCGCGCTACGAGCAGTACTTC
CDR3aa: CAWSDGGPRYEQYF

abundance: NA
len: 16
j_gene: TRBJ2-2
v_gene: TRBV7-2
d_gene: NA
CDR3nt: TGTGCCAGCAGCTTAGGGAGGGGGCTAAACACCGGGGAGCTGTTTTTT
CDR3aa: CASSLGRGLNTGELFF

abundance: NA
len: 15
j_gene: TRBJ1-5
v_gene: TRBV28
d_gene: NA
CDR3nt: TGTGCCAGCAGTTTGGCAGGGTCTAGCAATCAGCCCCAGCATTTT
CDR3aa: CASSLAGSSNQPQHF

abundance: NA
len: 15
j_gene: TRBJ2-5
v_gene: TRBV14
d_gene: NA
CDR3nt: TGTGCCAGCAGCCCGGGGTGGACGGACCAAGAGACCCAGTACTTC
CDR3aa: CASSPGWTDQETQYF

abundance: NA
len: 13
j_gene: TRBJ2-1
v_gene: TRBV6-5
d_gene: TRBD1
CDR3nt: TGTGCCAGCAGTTACAGGGACAGGGGTGAGCAGTTCTTC
CDR3aa: CASSYRDRGEQFF

abundance: NA
len: 14
j_gene: TRBJ1-1
v_gene: TRBV7-2
d_gene: TRBD1
CDR3nt: TGTGCCAGCAGCCCCGGACAGGTGAACACTGAAGCTTTCTTT
CDR3aa: CASSPGQVNTEAFF

abundance: NA
len: 12
j_gene: TRBJ2-3
v_gene: TRBV7-2
d_gene: NA
CDR3nt: TGTGCCAGCAGCACGTACACAGATACGCAGTATTTT
CDR3aa: CASSTYTDTQYF

abundance: once
len: 16
j_gene: TRBJ2-7
v_gene: TRBV11-2
d_gene: NA
CDR3nt: TGTGCCAGCAGCTTACCTTGGGCTCGACAGTGGTACGAGCAGTACTTC
CDR3aa: CASSLPWARQWYEQYF

abundance: NA
len: 13
j_gene: TRBJ2-3
v_gene: TRBV4-3
d_gene: NA
CDR3nt: TGCGCCAGCAGCAATGGCCCGGTCAATACGCAGTATTTT
CDR3aa: CASSNGPVNTQYF

abundance: NA
len: 13
j_gene: TRBJ1-6
v_gene: TRBV7-9
d_gene: TRBD1
CDR3nt: TGTGCCAGCAGGGGGACAGGAAATTCACCCCTCCACTTT
CDR3aa: CASRGTGNSPLHF

abundance: once
len: 15
j_gene: TRBJ2-1
v_gene: TRBV7-2
d_gene: NA
CDR3nt: TGTGCCAGCAGCTTAGGAGGCGGAACCTACAATGAGCAGTTCTTC
CDR3aa: CASSLGGGTYNEQFF

abundance: NA
len: 15
j_gene: TRBJ1-2
v_gene: TRBV9
d_gene: TRBD1
CDR3nt: TGTGCCAGCAGCGCCGAGACAGGGCGATTCTATGGCTACACCTTC
CDR3aa: CASSAETGRFYGYTF

abundance: NA
len: 13
j_gene: TRBJ1-1
v_gene: TRBV5-6
d_gene: NA
CDR3nt: TGTGCCAGCAGCTTGGCTAGCAGCCGTGAAGCTTTCTTT
CDR3aa: CASSLASSREAFF

abundance: NA
len: 15
j_gene: TRBJ1-4
v_gene: TRBV15
d_gene: NA
CDR3nt: TGTGCCACCAGCAGAGCAGGTGTAGGTAATGAAAAACTGTTTTTT
CDR3aa: CATSRAGVGNEKLFF

abundance: NA
len: 18
j_gene: TRBJ1-4
v_gene: TRBV5-6
d_gene: NA
CDR3nt: TGTGCCAGCAGCTACCTACTCTTTACAGGGAAGGAAAATGAAAAACTGTTTTTT
CDR3aa: CASSYLLFTGKENEKLFF

abundance: NA
len: 15
j_gene: TRBJ1-5
v_gene: TRBV2
d_gene: NA
CDR3nt: TGTGCCAGCAGTGAAAGCCAGGGAGGCAATCAGCCCCAGCATTTT
CDR3aa: CASSESQGGNQPQHF

abundance: NA
len: 14
j_gene: TRBJ2-5
v_gene: TRBV15
d_gene: TRBD1
CDR3nt: TGTGCCACCAGCCTGGACAGGGGACGAGAGACCCAGTACTTC
CDR3aa: CATSLDRGRETQYF

abundance: NA
len: 17
j_gene: TRBJ2-6
v_gene: TRBV30
d_gene: NA
CDR3nt: TGTGCCTGGCATAGGGGCAGGGCTAGCTCTGGGGCCAACGTCCTGACTTTC
CDR3aa: CAWHRGRASSGANVLTF

abundance: NA
len: 13
j_gene: TRBJ1-6
v_gene: TRBV10-3
d_gene: TRBD1
CDR3nt: TGTGCCATTAGGGACAGGGCTGATTCACCCCTCCACTTT
CDR3aa: CAIRDRADSPLHF

abundance: NA
len: 13
j_gene: TRBJ2-4
v_gene: TRBV7-3
d_gene: NA
CDR3nt: TGTGCCAGCAGCTTTGGCAGTGCGGACATTCAGTACTTC
CDR3aa: CASSFGSADIQYF

abundance: NA
len: 15
j_gene: TRBJ1-2
v_gene: TRBV28
d_gene: TRBD1
CDR3nt: TGTGCCAGCAGTTTATCGACAGGGGCGGACTATGGCTACACCTTC
CDR3aa: CASSLSTGADYGYTF

abundance: NA
len: 15
j_gene: TRBJ1-3
v_gene: TRBV10-3
d_gene: TRBD1
CDR3nt: TGTGCCATCAGGAACGACAGGGTGCGTGGAAACACCATATATTTT
CDR3aa: CAIRNDRVRGNTIYF

abundance: once
len: 14
j_gene: TRBJ2-7
v_gene: TRBV6-5
d_gene: NA
CDR3nt: TGTGCCAGCAGTTTAGCCAGGCCGACCTACGAGCAGTACTTC
CDR3aa: CASSLARPTYEQYF

abundance: NA
len: 14
j_gene: TRBJ2-5
v_gene: TRBV18
d_gene: NA
CDR3nt: TGTGCCAGCTCACCGGACTTTCGGGAAGAGACCCAGTACTTC
CDR3aa: CASSPDFREETQYF

abundance: NA
len: 14
j_gene: TRBJ2-1
v_gene: TRBV6-5
d_gene: TRBD1
CDR3nt: TGTGCCAGCACTCTGACAGGGTCCTACAATGAGCAGTTCTTC
CDR3aa: CASTLTGSYNEQFF

abundance: NA
len: 12
j_gene: TRBJ2-7
v_gene: TRBV28
d_gene: NA
CDR3nt: TGTGCCAGCAGTTTAATCGGTTACGAGCAGTACTTC
CDR3aa: CASSLIGYEQYF